Below, one TCR beta chain is given with its context. Its antigen is not known. Measured with immunoSEQ multiplex PCR; TCRdb has only the in-frame clones, and not every one. This sample has about 94,000 clones, with 91% found just once. This sample stems from a study of graft-versus-host responses after intestinal transplantation. Study-wide results and limits: Graft-versus-host to host-versus-graft clonal ratios in allografts were high in patients with graft-donor T cell macrochimerism.

The CDR3 runs 18 residues. V lost 5 bases, J lost 0 bases, and 19 bases lay in between. Germline assignment: CDR1 SGHAT and CDR2 FQNNGV. The sequence was obtained from a human donor who received an intestinal transplant. The sample in question was unstimulated CD8+ T cells sorted from spleen or lymph node cells, obtained before intestinal transplant. The chain uses TRBV11-2 and TRBJ1-4; a possible D gene is TRBD1 (6 bases). The CDR3 sequence: CASSQPSENRATNEKLFF. Here the CDR3 DNA reads TGTGCCAGCAGCCAGCCCTCGGAAAACAGGGCAACTAATGAAAAACTGTTTTTT.